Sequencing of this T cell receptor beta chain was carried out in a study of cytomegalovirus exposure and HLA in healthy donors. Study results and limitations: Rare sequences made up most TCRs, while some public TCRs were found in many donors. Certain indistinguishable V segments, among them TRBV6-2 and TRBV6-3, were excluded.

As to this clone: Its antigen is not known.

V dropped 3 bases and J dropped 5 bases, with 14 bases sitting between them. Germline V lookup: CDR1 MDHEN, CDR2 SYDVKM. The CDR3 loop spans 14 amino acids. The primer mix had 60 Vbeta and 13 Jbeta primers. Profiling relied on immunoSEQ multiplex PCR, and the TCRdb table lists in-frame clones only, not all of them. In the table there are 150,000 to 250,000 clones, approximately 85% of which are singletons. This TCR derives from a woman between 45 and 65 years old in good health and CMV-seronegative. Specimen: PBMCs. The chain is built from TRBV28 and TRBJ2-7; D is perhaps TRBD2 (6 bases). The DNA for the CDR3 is TGTGCCAGCAGTTTCTCGCGGGGTTTACACGAGCAGTACTTC. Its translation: CASSFSRGLHEQYF.